A single sample is the source of the 32 T cell receptor beta chains below, sequenced in a study of cytomegalovirus exposure and HLA in healthy donors. The PCR made use of 60 Vbeta and 13 Jbeta primers. Sequenced by immunoSEQ multiplex PCR; TCRdb stores in-frame clones only, minus some. The table lists roughly 170,000 clones, 80% of them singletons. Sequences were obtained from PBMCs. These receptors were collected from a boy aged 5-17 years in good health and CMV-seronegative.

The J gene is TRBJ1-2, the V gene TRBV5-1, with 9 bases lining up with TRBD1. CDR3 length equals 15 residues. Germline V gene lookup returns CDR1 SGHRS and CDR2 YFSETQ. V was pared by 1 base and J by 2 bases, with 3 bases of the junction left unmatched. CDR3 nucleotides: TGCGCCAGCAGCTTGACAGGGGGCGACAACTATGGCTACACCTTC. It is translated as CASSLTGGDNYGYTF.

The chain couples TRBV9 to TRBJ2-4, with 7 nucleotides matching TRBD1. Looked up from germline, CDR1 is SGDLS and CDR2 is YYNGEE. CDR3 length equals 14 residues. The trim removed 3 bases at V and 5 bases at J, leaving 5 bases unmatched. The CDR3 DNA follows: TGTGCCAGCAGCGCGACAGGGAGAGAAAACATTCAGTACTTC. It encodes CASSATGRENIQYF.

The chain has TRBV11-2 and TRBJ1-4; 7 nucleotides line up with TRBD1. Germline V gene sequence: CDR1 SGHAT, CDR2 FQNNGV. The CDR3 has 15 residues. J gave up 8 bases and V 2 bases, and 8 bases lay outside the gene matches. The CDR3 spells CASSLNPRGGEKLFF. CDR3 bases: TGTGCCAGCAGCTTAAACCCTAGAGGGGGCGAAAAACTGTTTTTT.

This chain connects TRBV9 to TRBJ1-2, with no clear D. CDR1 SGDLS and CDR2 YYNGEE come from the germline V gene. The CDR3 is 15 residues long. V was pared by 4 bases and J by 0 bases, with 13 bases between. In nucleotides, the CDR3 is TGTGCCAGCAGCCCCGGGGAGCAAGCTAACTATGGCTACACCTTC. Protein: CASSPGEQANYGYTF.

V usage is TRBV6-8 and J usage is TRBJ2-7, with TRBD2 matching over 13 bases. Per germline, CDR1 MNHGY and CDR2 SAAAGT. V lost 2 bases to trimming and J lost 3 bases; unmatched junction nucleotides: 10. The CDR3 sequence is 18 residues long. CDR3 nucleotide sequence: TGTGCCAGCAGTTACCCGTCCGGACTAGCGGGGGATGACTACGAGCAGTACTTC. As protein: CASSYPSGLAGDDYEQYF.

J is TRBJ1-1 and V is TRBV2; 10 bases match TRBD1. CDR1 is SNHLY and CDR2 is FYNNEI in the germline V gene. V dropped 5 bases and J dropped 5; count of bases not matched to a gene: 8. The CDR3 has 15 amino acids. The CDR3 DNA follows: TGTGCCAGCAGTCAACGGACAGGGGGAGGGACTGAAGCTTTCTTT. Residues: CASSQRTGGGTEAFF.

The rearrangement joins TRBV6-5 to TRBJ1-1; TRBD1 agrees at 7 bases. V shed 6 bases and J 1 base; nucleotides not matched to a gene: 2. The CDR3 is 13 amino acids. The germline V gene encodes CDR1 MNHEY and CDR2 SVGAGI. The CDR3 protein is CASRRTGNTEAFF. The CDR3 nucleotides read TGTGCCAGCAGACGGACAGGGAACACTGAAGCTTTCTTT.

This clone has just one count. This sequence joins TRBV4-3 and TRBJ1-1; D is undetermined. Germline loops: CDR1 LGHNA, CDR2 YSLEER. The CDR3 runs to 16 residues. With 1 base removed from V and 3 bases from J, the gap between germline ends came to 15 bases. DNA of the CDR3: TGCGCCAGCAGCCAAGGGAGGTGGAGATGGGACACTGAAGCTTTCTTT. Translating it yields CASSQGRWRWDTEAFF.

This clone was detected only once. The chain is built from TRBV5-4 and TRBJ1-2; perhaps TRBD1 as D (5 bases). The CDR3 length is 12 residues. Germline V gene data show CDR1 as SGHNT and CDR2 as YYREEE (reference sequence). Between the trimmed V and J ends, which lost 3 bases and 10 bases, there was a span of 13 bases. The CDR3 loop is CASSWGQTNYTF. CDR3 nucleotide sequence: TGTGCCAGCAGCTGGGGCCAGACAAACTACACCTTC.

The J gene is TRBJ2-6, the V gene TRBV18; 7 bases map to TRBD1. The V segment lost 3 bases and the J segment 4 bases; nucleotides outside the gene matches: 9. In germline, CDR1 is KGHSH, CDR2 LQKENI. This CDR3 region has 17 residues. CDR3 loop: CASSPNRQGTGANVLTF. CDR3 in DNA: TGTGCCAGCTCACCGAACCGACAGGGAACCGGGGCCAACGTCCTGACTTTC. The full variable domain, in which reference TRBV18 and TRBJ2-6 provide the parts outside the CDR3, is NAGVMQNPRHLVRRRGQEARLRCSPMKGHSHVYWYRQLPEEGLKFMVYLQKENIIDESGMPKERFSAEFPKEGPSILRIQQVVRGDSAAYFCASSPNRQGTGANVLTFGAGSRLTVL.

V usage is TRBV6-5 and J usage is TRBJ2-5; TRBD1 matches 7 bases. CDR3 size: 13 residues. After removal of 5 bases from V and 11 bases from J, the junction contained 11 bases not matched to a gene. The germline V gene has CDR1 MNHEY and CDR2 SVGAGI. The CDR3 region has the DNA TGTGCCAGCAGTCGTACACAGGGGACGGAGCAGTACTTC. Residues: CASSRTQGTEQYF.

This rearrangement joins TRBV30 to TRBJ2-7; tentatively, D is TRBD2 (5 bases). Germline CDR1 is GTSNPN and CDR2 is SVGIG (reference sequence). The CDR3 is made up of 14 amino acids. Trimming pared 0 bases from V and 2 bases from J, leaving 11 bases between. CDR3 sequence: CAWSVTGRAYEQYF. CDR3 coding DNA: TGTGCCTGGAGTGTAACGGGGAGAGCCTACGAGCAGTACTTC.

CDR3: CASSLQGADAGELFF. In DNA, the CDR3 is TGTGCCAGCAGCTTACAGGGGGCGGACGCCGGGGAGCTGTTTTTT. V is TRBV6-6 and J is TRBJ2-2; 9 positions agree with TRBD1. Trimming at V came to 6 bases and at J to 6 bases, leaving 8 bases not matched to a gene. Germline V CDR1 and CDR2: MNHNY, SVGAGI (reference sequence). The CDR3 is 15 amino acids.

About this clone itself: An end of the junction does not agree with germline; a read error may underlie this. The chain employs TRBV7-7 and TRBJ1-3; 7 bases map to TRBD1. Germline lookup yields CDR1 SSHAT and CDR2 FNYEAQ (reference sequence). The CDR3 contains 15 residues. DNA for the CDR3: TGTGCTAGCAGCCCAGGGACAGCCCTCGGAAACACCATATATTTT. Residues: CASSPGTALGNTIYF.

The V gene is TRBV7-9, the J gene TRBJ1-2; TRBD1 is a possible D gene (5 bases). The CDR3 length is 14 residues. From germline, CDR1 is SEHNR and CDR2 FQNEAQ (reference sequence). V was clipped by 1 base and J by 8 bases, with 14 bases between them. Written as DNA, the CDR3 is TGTGCCAGCAGCTTAGATGTGCTCTGGGGCGGCTACACCTTC. It is translated as CASSLDVLWGGYTF.

J is TRBJ2-1 and V is TRBV10-2; 9 bases align to TRBD2. The length of the CDR3 is 16 residues. The ends lost 3 bases at V and 4 bases at J; junction bases unmatched: 7. Germline CDR1 is WSHSY and CDR2 is SAAADI. CDR3 in amino acids: CASSDPTSGPYNEQFF. In DNA, the CDR3 is TGCGCCAGCAGTGATCCGACTAGCGGACCGTACAATGAGCAGTTCTTC.

The chain uses TRBV9 and TRBJ2-3; D may be TRBD2 (5 bases). The CDR3 consists of 13 residues. The germline CDR1 and CDR2 sequences are SGDLS and YYNGEE. V dropped 0 bases and J dropped 5 bases, with 7 bases sitting between them. CDR3 in amino acids: CASSVGGGDTQYF. CDR3 bases: TGTGCCAGCAGCGTAGGCGGAGGAGATACGCAGTATTTT.

V gene TRBV30 combines with J gene TRBJ2-7; a possible D gene is TRBD1 (5 bases). CDR1 GTSNPN and CDR2 SVGIG come from the germline V gene (reference sequence). The V end was cut by 0 bases, the J end by 6 bases, with 9 bases between. The CDR3 totals 12 residues. In DNA form, the CDR3 reads TGTGCCTGGAGTGTAGGGGTTGCCGAGCAGTACTTC. It is translated as CAWSVGVAEQYF.

The V call is TRBV6-6, the J call TRBJ1-3; D is uncertain. This CDR3 spans 14 amino acids. Between the trimmed V and J ends, which lost 4 bases and 0 bases, there was a span of 7 bases. In germline, CDR1 is MNHNY, CDR2 SVGAGI (reference sequence). CDR3 in amino acids: CASSLGSSGNTIYF. CDR3 DNA sequence: TGTGCCAGCAGTTTGGGCAGCTCTGGAAACACCATATATTTT.

The V and J genes are TRBV6-6 and TRBJ2-7; the D is unclear. The CDR3 loop spans 12 amino acids. V shed 6 bases and J shed 3 bases, with 9 bases lying between them. Germline V gene sequence: CDR1 MNHNY, CDR2 SVGAGI (reference sequence). The CDR3 bases are TGTGCCAGCAGGTCGGAGAACTACGAGCAGTACTTC. Its protein is CASRSENYEQYF.

V and J are TRBV18 and TRBJ2-7; possible D gene TRBD1, 5 bases. The V end was cut by 3 bases, the J end by 3 bases, with 9 bases between. Germline values: CDR1 KGHSH, CDR2 LQKENI. The CDR3 sequence is 13 residues long. The CDR3: CASSPTENYEQYF. The DNA of the CDR3 is TGTGCCAGCTCACCGACAGAAAACTACGAGCAGTACTTC.

The genes are TRBV5-1 and TRBJ1-4, with 8 bases fitting TRBD1. Germline trimming cut 0 bases from V and 10 bases from J; bases unmatched to any gene: 5. CDR1 and CDR2 from the germline V gene are SGHRS and YFSETQ. This CDR3 has 14 residues. Here the CDR3 reads CASSLGQGAGKLFF. DNA of the CDR3: TGCGCCAGCAGCTTGGGGCAGGGGGCTGGAAAACTGTTTTTT.

V and J are TRBV12-5 and TRBJ1-1; 8 bases map to TRBD1. The germline gives CDR1 LGHNT, CDR2 FRNRAP. Germline trimming cut 5 bases from V and 3 bases from J; bases unmatched to any gene: 5. This CDR3 comprises 14 residues. The DNA for the CDR3 is TGTGCTAGTGGTACAGGGGGACCGTACACTGAAGCTTTCTTT. As protein: CASGTGGPYTEAFF.

The V call is TRBV19, the J call TRBJ1-2, with TRBD1 matching over 9 bases. Germline trimming cut 5 bases from V and 3 bases from J; bases unmatched to any gene: 4. The length of the CDR3 is 14 residues. Germline loops: CDR1 LNHDA, CDR2 SQIVND (reference sequence). The CDR3 DNA sequence: TGTGCCAGTAGTCCGAGGACAGGGGACTATGGCTACACCTTC. It translates to CASSPRTGDYGYTF.

This clone is a singleton in its sample. The genes are TRBV5-4 and TRBJ1-2; D possibly corresponds to TRBD1 (5 bases). V gave up 4 bases and J gave up 4 bases, with 14 bases separating them. The CDR3 totals 14 residues. Germline lookup yields CDR1 SGHNT and CDR2 YYREEE (reference sequence). CDR3 region: CASSEPGVGYGYTF. The DNA of the CDR3 is TGTGCCAGCAGCGAACCGGGGGTGGGCTATGGCTACACCTTC.

This clone was counted between two and nine times. J is TRBJ1-4 and V is TRBV9, with TRBD1 matching over 8 bases. The CDR3 runs to 15 residues. Germline V gives CDR1 SGDLS, CDR2 YYNGEE. The V and J ends lost 7 bases and 6 bases, in that order; junction bases with no gene match: 11. CDR3 region: CASGQRGTGDEKLFF. The CDR3, as DNA: TGTGCCAGCGGACAACGAGGGACAGGCGATGAAAAACTGTTTTTT.

The chain employs TRBV6-1 and TRBJ1-6; D may be TRBD1 (6 bases). The V gene's germline CDR1 is MNHNS and CDR2 SASEGT. CDR3 length: 14 amino acids. The ends were cut back, 11 bases at V and 7 bases at J, with 18 bases in the middle. CDR3 bases: TGTGCCCTGAATGGGGGACACGAAAATTCACCCCTCCACTTT. Amino acids: CALNGGHENSPLHF.

The V call is TRBV18, the J call TRBJ2-1; the D is unclear. The V and J ends lost 1 base and 0 bases respectively, with 7 bases between them. This CDR3 region has 15 residues. CDR1 is KGHSH, CDR2 LQKENI, per germline. The CDR3 coding sequence is TGTGCCAGCTCACCACTTCGTTCCTCCTACAATGAGCAGTTCTTC. This codes for CASSPLRSSYNEQFF. The whole variable domain, filled in from reference TRBV18 and TRBJ2-1, reads NAGVMQNPRHLVRRRGQEARLRCSPMKGHSHVYWYRQLPEEGLKFMVYLQKENIIDESGMPKERFSAEFPKEGPSILRIQQVVRGDSAAYFCASSPLRSSYNEQFFGPGTRLTVL.

This rearrangement joins TRBV11-3 to TRBJ2-2; no definite D call. The CDR3 extends over 15 amino acids. The V and J ends lost 3 bases and 1 base respectively, with 9 bases between them. Germline V gene sequence: CDR1 SGHNT, CDR2 YENEEA. As DNA, the CDR3 is TGTGCCAGCAGCTTCGTAAATTGGAACACCGGGGAGCTGTTTTTT. Residues: CASSFVNWNTGELFF.

The chain is built from TRBV25-1 and TRBJ2-1; 7 bases line up with TRBD2. V lost 6 bases to trimming and J lost 8 bases; unmatched junction nucleotides: 7. The CDR3 sequence is 13 residues long. Germline loops: CDR1 MGHDK, CDR2 SYGVNS. CDR3 DNA: TGTGCCAGCAGACCAGCGGGGATGGATGAGCAGTTCTTC. This codes for CASRPAGMDEQFF.

The rearrangement uses TRBV7-9 and TRBJ1-1, with 9 bases aligning to TRBD1. The CDR3 extends over 17 amino acids. Germline loops: CDR1 SEHNR, CDR2 FQNEAQ (reference sequence). The J segment lost 0 bases and the V segment lost 3 bases, leaving 8 bases of the junction unmatched. CDR3 sequence reads: CASSFMTGGEVNTEAFF. Here the CDR3 DNA reads TGTGCCAGCAGCTTCATGACAGGGGGGGAGGTGAACACTGAAGCTTTCTTT.

This clone was counted a few times. The genes are TRBV27 and TRBJ1-1; D not resolved. V lost 3 bases and J lost 4, with 9 bases in between. The germline V gene encodes CDR1 MNHEY and CDR2 SMNVEV (reference sequence). The CDR3 has 13 amino acids. In DNA, the CDR3 is TGTGCCAGCAGTTTGACGGGTAGCACTGAAGCTTTCTTT. This gives the protein CASSLTGSTEAFF.